A selection of T cell receptor beta chains follows, all from one sample in a study of T cells in Graves' hyperthyroidism and ophthalmopathy. TCRdb reprocessed the multiplex PCR reads via MiXCR and lists one record per CDR3 protein. Here the sample spans about 260,000 distinct CDR3 sequences, roughly 15% being singletons. The sequencing input was blood. Receptor source: a woman aged 18-30 years with Graves' ophthalmopathy. The CDR3 runs from the conserved cysteine through the conserved F or W. D genes are given only for firm matches. A clone size is listed for some rows: how often the clone was seen (once, few, many), or a class if it is expanded.

clone size	J gene	V gene	D gene	CDR3 protein	CDR3 DNA
few	TRBJ1-3	TRBV5-1	NA	CASRREIGSGNTIYF	TGCGCCAGCAGACGGGAAATTGGCTCTGGAAACACCATATATTTT
few	TRBJ2-1	TRBV4-2	NA	CASSQALGIDYNEQFF	TGTGCCAGCAGCCAAGCCCTAGGGATAGACTACAATGAGCAGTTCTTC
many	TRBJ2-1	TRBV5-1	TRBD2	CASSLHLAGGYNEQFF	TGCGCCAGCAGCTTGCACCTAGCGGGTGGGTACAATGAGCAGTTCTTC
few	TRBJ2-1	TRBV19	NA	CASSIQGIAPDEQFF	TGTGCCAGTAGTATACAGGGGATAGCCCCAGATGAGCAGTTCTTC
few	TRBJ2-7	TRBV6-1	NA	CASRPWADSYEQYF	TGTGCCAGCAGACCTTGGGCGGACTCCTACGAGCAGTACTTC
many	TRBJ2-5	TRBV6-1	TRBD2	CASRRGSWETQYF	TGTGCCAGCAGGCGCGGGAGCTGGGAGACCCAGTACTTC
many	TRBJ1-6	TRBV18	NA	CASSPQGGNSPLHF	TGTGCCAGCTCACCACAGGGGGGGAATTCACCCCTCCACTTT
many	TRBJ2-2	TRBV11-2	TRBD1	CASSVDRVTTGELFF	TGTGCCAGCAGCGTCGACAGGGTGACCACCGGGGAGCTGTTTTTT
NA	TRBJ2-5	TRBV5-4	TRBD2	CVSSSGEREGRETQYF	TGTGTCAGCAGCTCCGGGGAGCGGGAGGGCCGGGAGACCCAGTACTTC
many	TRBJ2-7	TRBV7-2	TRBD2	CASSLEGTSGRYEQYF	TGTGCCAGCAGCTTGGAAGGGACTAGCGGGAGGTACGAGCAGTACTTC
many	TRBJ1-5	TRBV7-2	NA	CASSLEPGNQPQHF	TGTGCCAGCAGCTTAGAACCTGGCAATCAGCCCCAGCATTTT
many	TRBJ2-2	TRBV27	TRBD1	CASSSSRGYTGELFF	TGTGCCAGCAGTTCCAGCAGGGGGTACACCGGGGAGCTGTTTTTT
many	TRBJ1-4	TRBV6-1	TRBD1	CASSEEGTDKLFF	TGTGCCAGCAGTGAAGAGGGGACAGACAAACTGTTTTTT
many	TRBJ2-3	TRBV7-8	NA	CASSLGGADTQYF	TGTGCCAGCAGCTTAGGTGGGGCAGATACGCAGTATTTT
many	TRBJ1-1	TRBV7-3	TRBD1	CASSVMGQVTGVGTEAFF	TGTGCCAGCAGCGTGATGGGACAGGTCACCGGGGTTGGCACTGAAGCTTTCTTT
many	TRBJ1-5	TRBV6-5	NA	CASSYSFRGGYSNQPQHF	TGTGCCAGCAGTTACTCGTTCAGGGGCGGTTATAGCAATCAGCCCCAGCATTTT
NA	TRBJ2-5	TRBV9	NA	CASGKQGHPQETQYF	TGTGCCAGTGGGAAACAGGGACATCCCCAAGAGACCCAGTACTTC
many	TRBJ1-5	TRBV3-1	TRBD1	CASSLGQASNQPQHF	TGTGCCAGCAGCTTGGGACAGGCCAGCAATCAGCCCCAGCATTTT
NA	TRBJ2-7	TRBV20-1	TRBD1	CSALDRVQTYEQYF	TGCAGTGCGCTAGACAGGGTGCAGACCTACGAGCAGTACTTC
NA	TRBJ1-2	TRBV19	NA	CASSTILGTWREDYGYTF	TGTGCCAGTAGTACCATTCTCGGAACGTGGAGGGAGGACTATGGCTACACCTTC
many	TRBJ2-1	TRBV28	TRBD1	CASRAGGAEQFF	TGTGCCAGCAGGGCAGGGGGCGCCGAGCAGTTCTTC
NA	TRBJ2-7	TRBV28	TRBD1	CASSSLGTGRNEQYF	TGTGCCAGCAGTTCTCTCGGGACAGGGAGGAACGAGCAGTACTTC
NA	TRBJ1-2	TRBV19	TRBD1	CASSTSQGQGLGYTF	TGTGCCAGTAGTACTTCTCAAGGACAGGGTCTAGGCTACACCTTC
many	TRBJ1-4	TRBV11-3	NA	CASTFRRAKNEKLFF	TGTGCCAGCACCTTCCGAAGAGCCAAAAATGAAAAACTGTTTTTT
many	TRBJ2-1	TRBV27	NA	CASSLNLQGLSYNEQFF	TGTGCCAGCAGTTTAAATCTCCAGGGACTTTCCTACAATGAGCAGTTCTTC
few	TRBJ2-1	TRBV5-1	TRBD2	CASSWRVAGNSYNEQFF	TGCGCCAGCAGCTGGAGGGTAGCGGGCAATTCCTACAATGAGCAGTTCTTC
many	TRBJ2-5	TRBV12-3/TRBV12-4	NA	CASSPRDPPGETQYF	TGTGCCAGCAGTCCAAGGGACCCCCCGGGGGAGACCCAGTACTTC
many	TRBJ2-1	TRBV28	NA	CASGYEGPPGFNEQFF	TGTGCCAGCGGATATGAGGGACCCCCGGGGTTCAATGAGCAGTTCTTC
many	TRBJ2-1	TRBV7-2	NA	CASSLAVPRGSYNEQFF	TGTGCCAGCAGCTTAGCAGTCCCCCGAGGGTCCTACAATGAGCAGTTCTTC
many	TRBJ1-2	TRBV6-6	NA	CASSYSGGRSSNDGYTF	TGTGCCAGCAGTTACTCCGGGGGGCGCAGCTCGAACGATGGCTACACCTTC
many	TRBJ2-7	TRBV6-2/TRBV6-3	NA	CASSYSTGIAPSYEQYF	TGTGCCAGCAGTTACTCGACGGGGATCGCTCCCTCCTACGAGCAGTACTTC
many	TRBJ2-5	TRBV7-9	NA	CASSTRITERETQYF	TGTGCCAGCAGCACCAGAATTACGGAGCGTGAGACCCAGTACTTC
many	TRBJ2-3	TRBV3-1	TRBD1	CASKRTGTTDTQYF	TGTGCCAGCAAAAGGACAGGGACCACAGATACGCAGTATTTT
few	TRBJ2-7	TRBV10-1	NA	CASSESFYEQYF	TGCGCCAGCAGTGAGTCCTTTTACGAGCAGTACTTC
NA	TRBJ1-2	TRBV9	TRBD1	CASRPGQGAYYGYTF	TGTGCCAGCAGGCCGGGACAGGGGGCTTACTATGGCTACACCTTC
many	TRBJ1-5	TRBV30	TRBD1	CAWSHPGQGAQSNQPQHF	TGTGCCTGGAGCCACCCGGGACAGGGGGCCCAGAGCAATCAGCCCCAGCATTTT
many	TRBJ2-7	TRBV20-1	TRBD1	CSALGQVYPTYEQYF	TGCAGTGCCCTAGGACAGGTCTATCCCACCTACGAGCAGTACTTC
many	TRBJ1-1	TRBV19	NA	CASSILWGMNTEAFF	TGTGCCAGTAGTATCCTTTGGGGAATGAACACTGAAGCTTTCTTT